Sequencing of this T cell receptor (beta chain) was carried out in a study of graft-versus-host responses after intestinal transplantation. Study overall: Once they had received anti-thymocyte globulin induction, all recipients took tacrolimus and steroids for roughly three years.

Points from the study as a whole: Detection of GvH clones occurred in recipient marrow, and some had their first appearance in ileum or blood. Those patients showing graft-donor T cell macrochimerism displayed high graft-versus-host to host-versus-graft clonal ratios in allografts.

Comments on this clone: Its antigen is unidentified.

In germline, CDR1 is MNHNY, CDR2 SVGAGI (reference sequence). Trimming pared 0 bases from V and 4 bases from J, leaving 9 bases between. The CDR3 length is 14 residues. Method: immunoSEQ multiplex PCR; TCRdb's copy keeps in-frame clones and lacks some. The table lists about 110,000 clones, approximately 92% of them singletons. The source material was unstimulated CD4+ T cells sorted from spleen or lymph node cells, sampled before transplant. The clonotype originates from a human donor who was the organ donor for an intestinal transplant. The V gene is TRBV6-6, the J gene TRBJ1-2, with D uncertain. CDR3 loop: CASSYSEAVYGYTF. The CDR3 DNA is TGTGCCAGCAGTTACTCGGAGGCTGTCTATGGCTACACCTTC.